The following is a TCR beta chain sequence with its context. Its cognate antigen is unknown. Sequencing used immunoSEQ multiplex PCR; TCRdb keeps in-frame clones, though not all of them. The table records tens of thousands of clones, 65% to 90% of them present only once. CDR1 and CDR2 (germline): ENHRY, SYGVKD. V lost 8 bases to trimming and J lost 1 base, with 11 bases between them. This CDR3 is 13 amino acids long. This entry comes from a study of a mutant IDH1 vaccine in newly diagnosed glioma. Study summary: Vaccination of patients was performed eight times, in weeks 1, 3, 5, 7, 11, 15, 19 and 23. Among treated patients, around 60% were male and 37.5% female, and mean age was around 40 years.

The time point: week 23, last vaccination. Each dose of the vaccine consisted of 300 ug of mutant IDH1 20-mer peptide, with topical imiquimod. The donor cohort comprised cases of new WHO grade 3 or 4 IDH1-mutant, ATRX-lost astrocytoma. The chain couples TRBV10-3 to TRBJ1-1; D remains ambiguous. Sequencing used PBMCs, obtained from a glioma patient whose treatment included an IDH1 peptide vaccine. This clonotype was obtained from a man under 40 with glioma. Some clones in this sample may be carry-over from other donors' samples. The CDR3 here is CAIGEGSNTEAFF. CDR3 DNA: TGTGCCATCGGGGAAGGCTCGAACACTGAAGCTTTCTTT.